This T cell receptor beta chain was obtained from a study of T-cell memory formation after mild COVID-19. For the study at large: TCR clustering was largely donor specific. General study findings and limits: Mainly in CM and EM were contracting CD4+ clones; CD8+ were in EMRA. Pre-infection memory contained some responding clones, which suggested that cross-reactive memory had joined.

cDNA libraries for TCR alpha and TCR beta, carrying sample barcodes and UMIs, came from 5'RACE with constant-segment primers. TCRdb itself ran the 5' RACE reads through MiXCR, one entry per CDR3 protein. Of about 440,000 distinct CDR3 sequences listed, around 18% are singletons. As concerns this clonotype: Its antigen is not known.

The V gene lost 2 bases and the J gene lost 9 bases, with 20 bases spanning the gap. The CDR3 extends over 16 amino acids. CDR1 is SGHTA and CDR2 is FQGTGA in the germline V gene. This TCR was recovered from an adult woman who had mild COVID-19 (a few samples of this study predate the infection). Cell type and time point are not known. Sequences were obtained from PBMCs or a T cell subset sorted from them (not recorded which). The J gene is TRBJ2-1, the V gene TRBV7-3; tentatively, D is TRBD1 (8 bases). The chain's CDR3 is CASSLGQGLSGGEQFF. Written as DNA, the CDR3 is TGTGCCAGCAGCTTAGGACAGGGACTAAGTGGAGGTGAGCAGTTCTTC.